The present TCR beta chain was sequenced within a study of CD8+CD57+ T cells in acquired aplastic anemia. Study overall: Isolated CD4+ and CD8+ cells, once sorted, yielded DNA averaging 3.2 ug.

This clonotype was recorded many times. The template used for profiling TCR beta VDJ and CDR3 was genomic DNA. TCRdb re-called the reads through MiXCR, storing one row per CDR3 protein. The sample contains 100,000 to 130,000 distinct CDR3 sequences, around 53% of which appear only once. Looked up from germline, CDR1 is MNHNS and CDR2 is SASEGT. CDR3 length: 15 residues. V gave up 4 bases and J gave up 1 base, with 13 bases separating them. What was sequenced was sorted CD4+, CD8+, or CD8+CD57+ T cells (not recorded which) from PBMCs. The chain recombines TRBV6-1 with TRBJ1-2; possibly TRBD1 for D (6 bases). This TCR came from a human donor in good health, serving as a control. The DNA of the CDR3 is TGTGCCAGCAGTGTGACAGGATTGGGTAACTATGGCTACACCTTC. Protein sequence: CASSVTGLGNYGYTF.